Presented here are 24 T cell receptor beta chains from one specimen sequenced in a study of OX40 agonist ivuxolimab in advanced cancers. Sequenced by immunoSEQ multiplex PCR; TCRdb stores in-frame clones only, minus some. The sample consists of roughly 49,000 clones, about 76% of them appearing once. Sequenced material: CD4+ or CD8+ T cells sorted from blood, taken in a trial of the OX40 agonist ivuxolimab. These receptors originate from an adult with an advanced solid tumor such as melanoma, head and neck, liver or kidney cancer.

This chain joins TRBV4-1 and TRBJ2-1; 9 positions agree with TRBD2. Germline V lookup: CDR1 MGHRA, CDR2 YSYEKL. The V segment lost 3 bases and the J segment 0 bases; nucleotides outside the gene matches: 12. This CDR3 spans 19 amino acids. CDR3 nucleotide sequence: TGCGCCAGCAGCCATTCCGGGACTAGCCGACCCCGCTCCTACAATGAGCAGTTCTTC. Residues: CASSHSGTSRPRSYNEQFF.

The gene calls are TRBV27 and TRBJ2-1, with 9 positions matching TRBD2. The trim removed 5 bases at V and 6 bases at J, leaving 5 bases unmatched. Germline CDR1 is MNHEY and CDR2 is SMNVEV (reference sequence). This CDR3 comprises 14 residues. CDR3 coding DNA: TGTGCCAGCAGTCCGGGACTAGCTCTCAATGAGCAGTTCTTC. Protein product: CASSPGLALNEQFF.

In DNA form, the CDR3 reads TGTGCCAGCAGTTTCGGACAGAACTACGAGCAGTACGTC. This encodes CASSFGQNYEQYV. This chain joins TRBV27 and TRBJ2-7; possible D gene TRBD1, 6 bases. Trimming took 3 bases from V and 3 from J, leaving 9 bases between them. The CDR3 runs 13 residues. The germline V gene has CDR1 MNHEY and CDR2 SMNVEV (reference sequence).

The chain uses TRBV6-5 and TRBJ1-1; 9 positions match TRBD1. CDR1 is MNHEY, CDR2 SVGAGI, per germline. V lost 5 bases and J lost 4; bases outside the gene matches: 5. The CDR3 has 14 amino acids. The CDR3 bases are TGTGCCAGCAGTCCGCTGACAGGGGGCACTGAAGCTTTCTTT. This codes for CASSPLTGGTEAFF.

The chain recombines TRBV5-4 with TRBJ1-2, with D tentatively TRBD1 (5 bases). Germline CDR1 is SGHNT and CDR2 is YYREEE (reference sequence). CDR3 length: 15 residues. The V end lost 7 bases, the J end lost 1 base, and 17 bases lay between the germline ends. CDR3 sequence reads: CASVLDQGINYGYTF. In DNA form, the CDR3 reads TGTGCCAGCGTTTTGGACCAGGGCATTAACTATGGCTACACCTTC.

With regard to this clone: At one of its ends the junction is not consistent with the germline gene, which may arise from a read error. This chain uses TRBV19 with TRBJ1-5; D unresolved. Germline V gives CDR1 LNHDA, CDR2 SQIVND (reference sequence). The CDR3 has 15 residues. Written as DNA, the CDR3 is TGTGCCAGTAGTATGCGCGGGTATATCAATCAGTCCCAGCATTTT. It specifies CASSMRGYINQSQHF.

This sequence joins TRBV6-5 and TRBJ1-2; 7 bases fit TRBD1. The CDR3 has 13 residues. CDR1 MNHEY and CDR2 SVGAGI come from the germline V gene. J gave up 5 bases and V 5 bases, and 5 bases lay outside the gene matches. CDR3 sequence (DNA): TGTGCCAGCAGTCCCGGGACAGTTTATGGCTACACCTTC. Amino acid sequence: CASSPGTVYGYTF.

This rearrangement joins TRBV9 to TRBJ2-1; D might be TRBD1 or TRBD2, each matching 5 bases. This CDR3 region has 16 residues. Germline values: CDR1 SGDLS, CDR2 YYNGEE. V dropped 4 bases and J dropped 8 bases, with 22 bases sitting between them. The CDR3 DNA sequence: TGTGCCAGCAGCACTTGGGCCGGGGAGTGGGGGTATGAGCAGTTCTTC. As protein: CASSTWAGEWGYEQFF.

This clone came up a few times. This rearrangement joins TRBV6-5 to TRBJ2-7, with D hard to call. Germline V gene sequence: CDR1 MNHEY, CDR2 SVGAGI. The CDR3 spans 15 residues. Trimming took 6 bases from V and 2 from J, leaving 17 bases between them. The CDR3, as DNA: TGTGCCAGCAGCCAAGACATGGGGTCTACCTACGAGCAGTACTTC. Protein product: CASSQDMGSTYEQYF.

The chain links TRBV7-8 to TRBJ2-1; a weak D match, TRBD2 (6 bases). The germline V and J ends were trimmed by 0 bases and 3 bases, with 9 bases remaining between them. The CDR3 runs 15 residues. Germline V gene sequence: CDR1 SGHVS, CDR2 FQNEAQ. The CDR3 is CASSLAGLNYNEQFF. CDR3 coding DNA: TGTGCCAGCAGCTTAGCGGGACTCAACTACAATGAGCAGTTCTTC.

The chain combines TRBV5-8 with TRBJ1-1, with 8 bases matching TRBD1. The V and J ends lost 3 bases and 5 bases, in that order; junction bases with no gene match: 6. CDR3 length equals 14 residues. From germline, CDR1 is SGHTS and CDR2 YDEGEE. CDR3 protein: CASSWDRTGTEAFF. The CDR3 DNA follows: TGTGCCAGCAGCTGGGACAGGACGGGGACTGAAGCTTTCTTT. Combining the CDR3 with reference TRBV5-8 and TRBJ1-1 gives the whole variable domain EAGVTQSPTHLIKTRGQQATLRCSPISGHTSVYWYQQALGLGLQFLLWYDEGEERNRGNFPPRFSGRQFPNYSSELNVNALELEDSALYLCASSWDRTGTEAFFGQGTRLTVV.

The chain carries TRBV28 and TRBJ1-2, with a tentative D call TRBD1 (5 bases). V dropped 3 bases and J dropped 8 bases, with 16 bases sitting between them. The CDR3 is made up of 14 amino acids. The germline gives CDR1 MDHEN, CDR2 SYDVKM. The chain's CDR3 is CASSFRTGARGYTF. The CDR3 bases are TGTGCCAGCAGTTTCCGGACCGGGGCGAGAGGCTACACCTTC.

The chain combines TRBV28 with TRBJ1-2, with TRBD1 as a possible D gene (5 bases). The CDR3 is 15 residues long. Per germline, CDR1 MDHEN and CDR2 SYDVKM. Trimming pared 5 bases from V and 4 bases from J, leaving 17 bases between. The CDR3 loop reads CASSPPGGGSYGYTF. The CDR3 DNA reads TGTGCCAGCAGTCCCCCCGGGGGAGGCAGCTATGGCTACACCTTC.

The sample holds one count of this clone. CDR3 sequence (DNA): TGTGCCTACTCCGAGGGCTATGGCTACACCTTC. Translating it yields CAYSEGYGYTF. The genes are TRBV28 and TRBJ1-2, with no clear D. The V gene's germline CDR1 is MDHEN and CDR2 SYDVKM. This CDR3 spans 11 amino acids. Trimming removed 11 bases at V and 4 bases at J, with 11 bases between.

The CDR3 reads CASSITEREASDTQYF. CDR3 DNA sequence: TGTGCCAGCAGTATCACCGAGCGGGAGGCGTCAGATACGCAGTATTTT. V and J are TRBV28 and TRBJ2-3; 9 bases are shared with TRBD2. Per germline, CDR1 MDHEN and CDR2 SYDVKM. The CDR3 consists of 16 residues. With 5 bases clipped from V and 4 bases from J, the junction kept 10 bases outside the gene matches.

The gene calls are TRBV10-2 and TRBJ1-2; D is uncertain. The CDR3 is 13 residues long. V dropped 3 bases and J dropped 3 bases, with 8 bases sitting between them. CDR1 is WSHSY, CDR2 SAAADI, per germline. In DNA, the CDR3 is TGCGCCAGCAGTGAAGGCACCTACTATGGCTACACCTTC. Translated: CASSEGTYYGYTF.

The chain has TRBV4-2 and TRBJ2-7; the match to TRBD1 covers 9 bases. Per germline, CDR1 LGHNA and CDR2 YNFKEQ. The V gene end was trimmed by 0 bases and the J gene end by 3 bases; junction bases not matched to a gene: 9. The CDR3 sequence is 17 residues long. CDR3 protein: CASSQEGGGQGNYEQYF. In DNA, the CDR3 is TGTGCCAGCAGCCAAGAGGGCGGGGGACAGGGTAACTACGAGCAGTACTTC.

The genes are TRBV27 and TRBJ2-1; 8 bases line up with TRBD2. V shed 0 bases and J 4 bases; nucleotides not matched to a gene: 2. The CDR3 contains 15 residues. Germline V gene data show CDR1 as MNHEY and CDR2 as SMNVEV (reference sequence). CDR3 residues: CASSLSLAGYNEQFF. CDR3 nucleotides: TGTGCCAGCAGTTTATCTTTAGCGGGGTACAATGAGCAGTTCTTC.

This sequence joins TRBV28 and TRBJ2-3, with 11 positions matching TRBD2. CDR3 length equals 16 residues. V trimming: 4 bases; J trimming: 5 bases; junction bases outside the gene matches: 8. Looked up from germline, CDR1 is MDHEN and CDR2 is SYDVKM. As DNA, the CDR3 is TGTGCCAGCAGTTCCCTTGGACTAGCGGGTATAGATACGCAGTATTTT. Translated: CASSSLGLAGIDTQYF. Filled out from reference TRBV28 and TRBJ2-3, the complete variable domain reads DVKVTQSSRYLVKRTGEKVFLECVQDMDHENMFWYRQDPGLGLRLIYFSYDVKMKEKGDIPEGYSVSREKKERFSLILESASTNQTSMYLCASSSLGLAGIDTQYFGPGTRLTVL.

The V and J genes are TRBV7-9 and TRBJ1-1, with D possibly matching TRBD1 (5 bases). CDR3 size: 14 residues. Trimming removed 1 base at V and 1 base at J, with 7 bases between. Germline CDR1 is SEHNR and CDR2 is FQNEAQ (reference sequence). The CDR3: CASSLGGTNTEAFF. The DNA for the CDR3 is TGTGCCAGCAGCTTAGGGGGGACGAACACTGAAGCTTTCTTT.

In DNA, the CDR3 is TGCGCCAGCAGCTTGGAACAGGGTCACACTGAAGCTTTCTTT. It specifies CASSLEQGHTEAFF. This sequence joins TRBV5-1 and TRBJ1-1; a possible D gene is TRBD1 (6 bases). Germline CDR1 reads SGHRS; CDR2 reads YFSETQ. V dropped 0 bases and J dropped 3 bases, with 9 bases sitting between them. This CDR3 has 14 amino acids.

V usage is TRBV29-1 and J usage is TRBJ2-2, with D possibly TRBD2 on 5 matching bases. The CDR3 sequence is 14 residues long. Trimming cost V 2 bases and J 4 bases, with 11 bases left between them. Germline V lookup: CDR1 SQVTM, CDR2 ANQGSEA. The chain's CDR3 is CSVESGVGTGELFF. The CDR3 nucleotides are TGCAGCGTTGAATCCGGGGTGGGCACCGGGGAGCTGTTTTTT.

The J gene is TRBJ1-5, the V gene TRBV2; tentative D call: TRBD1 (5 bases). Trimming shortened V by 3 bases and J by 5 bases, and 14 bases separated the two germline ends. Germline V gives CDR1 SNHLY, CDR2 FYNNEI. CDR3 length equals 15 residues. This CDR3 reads CASSDWDGPDQPQHF. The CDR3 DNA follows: TGTGCCAGCAGTGATTGGGACGGGCCGGATCAGCCCCAGCATTTT.

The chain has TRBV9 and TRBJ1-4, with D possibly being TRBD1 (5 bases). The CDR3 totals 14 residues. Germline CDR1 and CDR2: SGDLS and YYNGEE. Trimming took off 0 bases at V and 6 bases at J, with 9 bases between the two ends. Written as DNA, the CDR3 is TGTGCCAGCAGCGTAGAGCTCAGGGATGAAAAACTGTTTTTT. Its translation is CASSVELRDEKLFF. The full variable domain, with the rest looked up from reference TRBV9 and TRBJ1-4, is DSGVTQTPKHLITATGQRVTLRCSPRSGDLSVYWYQQSLDQGLQFLIQYYNGEERAKGNILERFSAQQFPDLHSELNLSSLELGDSALYFCASSVELRDEKLFFGSGTQLSVL.